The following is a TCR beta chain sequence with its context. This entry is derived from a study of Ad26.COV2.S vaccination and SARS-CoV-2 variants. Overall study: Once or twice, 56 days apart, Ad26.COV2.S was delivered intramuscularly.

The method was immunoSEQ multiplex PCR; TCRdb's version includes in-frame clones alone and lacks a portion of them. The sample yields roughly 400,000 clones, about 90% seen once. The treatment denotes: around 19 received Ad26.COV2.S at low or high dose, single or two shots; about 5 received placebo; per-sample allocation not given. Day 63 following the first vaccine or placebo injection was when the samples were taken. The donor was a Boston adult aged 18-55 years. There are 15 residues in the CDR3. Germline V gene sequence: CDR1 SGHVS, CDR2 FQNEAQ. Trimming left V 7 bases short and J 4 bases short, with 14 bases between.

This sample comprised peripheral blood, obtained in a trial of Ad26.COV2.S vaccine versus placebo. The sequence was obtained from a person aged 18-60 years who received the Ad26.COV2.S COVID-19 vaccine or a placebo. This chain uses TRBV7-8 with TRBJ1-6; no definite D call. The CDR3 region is CASTVGLRYNSPLHF. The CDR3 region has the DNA TGTGCCAGCACAGTAGGGCTGCGGTATAATTCACCCCTCCACTTT.